These T cell receptor beta chains were read from a single sample in a study of blood T cell repertoires in COVID-19. TCRdb's copy holds only in-frame clones and misses some; the assay was immunoSEQ multiplex PCR. The sample carries under 150,000 clones, around 76% recorded once. Sequences were obtained from peripheral blood. The receptors come from a man aged 55 to 69 with acute or convalescent COVID-19. CDR3s include the opening cysteine and the closing phenylalanine or tryptophan. A D gene is named only where the DNA matches it firmly. Some rows mark clone size as missing; the rest say once, few, many or name a class of expanded clone.

V gene: TRBV5-1; J gene: TRBJ2-1; D gene: TRBD2; clone size: .; CDR3 DNA: TGCGCCAGCAGTTCTACCGGGACTAGCGCCTACAATGAGCAGTTCTTC; CDR3 protein: CASSSTGTSAYNEQFF
V gene: TRBV29-1; J gene: TRBJ1-2; D gene: TRBD1; clone size: .; CDR3 DNA: TGCAGCGCGGGACAGCTCTATGGCTACACCTTC; CDR3 protein: CSAGQLYGYTF
V gene: TRBV7-9; J gene: TRBJ1-3; D gene: .; clone size: .; CDR3 DNA: TGTGCCAGCAGCCTATCGGGGGGTAGCTCTGGAAACACCATATATTTT; CDR3 protein: CASSLSGGSSGNTIYF
V gene: TRBV24-1; J gene: TRBJ2-1; D gene: .; clone size: .; CDR3 DNA: TGTGCCACCAGTGACCCTCACGAGTCCGACAATGAGCAGTTCTTC; CDR3 protein: CATSDPHESDNEQFF
V gene: TRBV4-1; J gene: TRBJ2-7; D gene: TRBD2; clone size: .; CDR3 DNA: TGCGCCAGCAGCCAAGATCCTCGGGGGGGAGAGCAGTACTTC; CDR3 protein: CASSQDPRGGEQYF
V gene: TRBV5-1; J gene: TRBJ2-5; D gene: .; clone size: few; CDR3 DNA: TGCGCCAGCAGGGAGGGAGCGTACCAAGAGACCCAGTACTTC; CDR3 protein: CASREGAYQETQYF
V gene: TRBV7-2; J gene: TRBJ2-7; D gene: TRBD2; clone size: few; CDR3 DNA: TGTGCCAGCAGGGACGGGACTAGCGGACGCTACGAGCAGTACTTC; CDR3 protein: CASRDGTSGRYEQYF
V gene: TRBV7-9; J gene: TRBJ2-1; D gene: .; clone size: .; CDR3 DNA: TGTGCCAGCAGCTGGGGAACGGAGGCTTCTGAGCAGTTCTTC; CDR3 protein: CASSWGTEASEQFF
V gene: TRBV2; J gene: TRBJ1-5; D gene: .; clone size: .; CDR3 DNA: TGTGCCAGCAGTGCAGTCGGGGTAAAACAGCCCCAGCATTTT; CDR3 protein: CASSAVGVKQPQHF
V gene: TRBV6-5; J gene: TRBJ2-5; D gene: TRBD1; clone size: .; CDR3 DNA: TGTGCCAGCAGTTCTCCAGGACAGGAGGAGACCCAGTACTTC; CDR3 protein: CASSSPGQEETQYF
V gene: TRBV5-1; J gene: TRBJ2-5; D gene: TRBD2; clone size: .; CDR3 DNA: TGCGCCAGCAGCTCGGGGACTAGCGGGACGAAAGAGACCCAGTACTTC; CDR3 protein: CASSSGTSGTKETQYF
V gene: TRBV24-1; J gene: TRBJ2-1; D gene: .; clone size: .; CDR3 DNA: TGTGCCACCAGTGATCCGGGACACACAAGCGGGACTGTTAAGGATGAGCAGTTCTTC; CDR3 protein: CATSDPGHTSGTVKDEQFF
V gene: TRBV6-1; J gene: TRBJ2-1; D gene: .; clone size: .; CDR3 DNA: TGTGCCAGCAGTGAAGGGAGTGCGGGCTCCGGGGGTGAGCAGTTCTTC; CDR3 protein: CASSEGSAGSGGEQFF
V gene: TRBV19; J gene: TRBJ2-7; D gene: TRBD1; clone size: .; CDR3 DNA: TGTGCCAGTAGTACTCGACCCGGGACAGGGACCTACGAGCAGTACTTC; CDR3 protein: CASSTRPGTGTYEQYF
V gene: TRBV19; J gene: TRBJ2-3; D gene: .; clone size: once; CDR3 DNA: TGTGCCAGTAGTACAGGGGTCTTGAGCACAGATACGCAGTATTTT; CDR3 protein: CASSTGVLSTDTQYF
V gene: TRBV6-5; J gene: TRBJ1-6; D gene: TRBD1; clone size: .; CDR3 DNA: TGTGCCAGCAATCTTCAGGGGGCGGATAATTCACCCCTCCACTTT; CDR3 protein: CASNLQGADNSPLHF
V gene: TRBV27; J gene: TRBJ2-1; D gene: TRBD2; clone size: .; CDR3 DNA: TGTGCCAGCACCCCAGGAAGCGGGAGGGCCCGGGAGCAGTTCTTC; CDR3 protein: CASTPGSGRAREQFF
V gene: TRBV6-5; J gene: TRBJ2-7; D gene: TRBD1; clone size: few; CDR3 DNA: TGTGCCAGCAGTTCGCAGGGGGCGCTCAACGAGCAGTACTTC; CDR3 protein: CASSSQGALNEQYF
V gene: TRBV10-3; J gene: TRBJ2-1; D gene: TRBD1; clone size: .; CDR3 DNA: TGTGCCATCAGTGAGGACAGGGATCGGCAGTTCTTC; CDR3 protein: CAISEDRDRQFF
V gene: TRBV28; J gene: TRBJ2-6; D gene: .; clone size: .; CDR3 DNA: TGTGCCAGCAGTTTATTAGCGGCCGGGGCCAACGTCCTGACTTTC; CDR3 protein: CASSLLAAGANVLTF
V gene: TRBV5-1; J gene: TRBJ2-4; D gene: .; clone size: .; CDR3 DNA: TGCGCCAGCAGCTTGGTGTCTAGTGAACAAAACATTCAGTACTTC; CDR3 protein: CASSLVSSEQNIQYF
V gene: TRBV29-1; J gene: TRBJ2-1; D gene: .; clone size: .; CDR3 DNA: TGCAGCGTACCTGGCTGGGTCCGAGGGAATGAGCAGTTCTTC; CDR3 protein: CSVPGWVRGNEQFF
V gene: TRBV6-5; J gene: TRBJ1-4; D gene: .; clone size: .; CDR3 DNA: TGTGCCAGCACCCCCGGGGGAGGCGAAAAACTGTTTTTT; CDR3 protein: CASTPGGGEKLFF
V gene: TRBV2; J gene: TRBJ1-1; D gene: TRBD1; clone size: once; CDR3 DNA: TGTGCCAGCAGTTTAAGAGGACAGGTATACACTGAAGCTTTCTTT; CDR3 protein: CASSLRGQVYTEAFF
V gene: TRBV5-5; J gene: TRBJ2-5; D gene: TRBD2; clone size: few; CDR3 DNA: TGTGCCAGCAGCTTGAGAGATAGCGGGAGCTTTAATTTTGGCCAAGAGACCCAGTACTTC; CDR3 protein: CASSLRDSGSFNFGQETQYF
V gene: TRBV28; J gene: TRBJ1-1; D gene: .; clone size: .; CDR3 DNA: TGTGCCAGCAGTTTATACCGACAGAGCCTTAGGGTTACTGAAGCTTTCTTT; CDR3 protein: CASSLYRQSLRVTEAFF
V gene: TRBV12-3/TRBV12-4; J gene: TRBJ2-3; D gene: .; clone size: .; CDR3 DNA: TGTGCCAGCAGTGCACTAGCCTCAGATACGCAGTATTTT; CDR3 protein: CASSALASDTQYF
V gene: TRBV6-1; J gene: TRBJ2-7; D gene: .; clone size: .; CDR3 DNA: TGTGCCAGCAGTGAAGATCCAGGTTCCTACGAGCAGTACTTC; CDR3 protein: CASSEDPGSYEQYF
V gene: TRBV19; J gene: TRBJ1-2; D gene: .; clone size: .; CDR3 DNA: TGTGCCAGTGCCCCCGGGAGTATTTTCCCTGGCTACACCTTC; CDR3 protein: CASAPGSIFPGYTF
V gene: TRBV18; J gene: TRBJ2-1; D gene: .; clone size: .; CDR3 DNA: TGTGCCAGCTCACCACGAGGCGAGGGTGTCTACAATGAGCAGTTCTTC; CDR3 protein: CASSPRGEGVYNEQFF
V gene: TRBV20-1; J gene: TRBJ2-5; D gene: .; clone size: .; CDR3 DNA: TGCAGTGCTAGTACGATAGGGGACCAAGAGACCCAGTACTTC; CDR3 protein: CSASTIGDQETQYF
V gene: TRBV2; J gene: TRBJ1-5; D gene: .; clone size: many; CDR3 DNA: TGTGCCAGCAATTCCAGACAAAATAGCAATCAGCCCCAGCATTTT; CDR3 protein: CASNSRQNSNQPQHF
V gene: TRBV27; J gene: TRBJ2-7; D gene: TRBD1; clone size: .; CDR3 DNA: TGTGCCAGCAGGAAGACAGGGGGGGGTTCCTACGAGCAGTACTTC; CDR3 protein: CASRKTGGGSYEQYF
V gene: TRBV7-9; J gene: TRBJ2-1; D gene: TRBD2; clone size: .; CDR3 DNA: TGTGCCAGCAGCTCGTATCTAGCGGGAGAAAGGGATGAGCAGTTCTTC; CDR3 protein: CASSSYLAGERDEQFF
V gene: TRBV10-3; J gene: TRBJ2-3; D gene: .; clone size: .; CDR3 DNA: TGTGCCATCAGTGGAGTAGTAACAGATACGCAGTATTTT; CDR3 protein: CAISGVVTDTQYF
V gene: TRBV28; J gene: TRBJ2-7; D gene: TRBD1; clone size: .; CDR3 DNA: TGTGCCAGCATCCTGAGTGGACAGGACGAGCAGTACTTC; CDR3 protein: CASILSGQDEQYF
V gene: TRBV5-1; J gene: TRBJ2-7; D gene: TRBD2; clone size: .; CDR3 DNA: TGCGCCAGCAGCTCCCCTAGCGGGGCATCCTACGAGCAGTACTTC; CDR3 protein: CASSSPSGASYEQYF
V gene: TRBV19; J gene: TRBJ2-7; D gene: TRBD2; clone size: .; CDR3 DNA: TGTGCCAGTAGTGGGCGGACGGGGGGATCCTACGAGCAGTACTTC; CDR3 protein: CASSGRTGGSYEQYF
V gene: TRBV7-9; J gene: TRBJ2-3; D gene: TRBD1; clone size: .; CDR3 DNA: TGTGCCAGCAGCTTACCGGGACAGGGGACAGATACGCAGTATTTT; CDR3 protein: CASSLPGQGTDTQYF
V gene: TRBV5-1; J gene: TRBJ2-2; D gene: TRBD1; clone size: .; CDR3 DNA: TGCGCCAGCAGCGGACAGGGGCCGAACACCGGGGAGCTGTTTTTT; CDR3 protein: CASSGQGPNTGELFF
V gene: TRBV3-1/TRBV3-2; J gene: TRBJ2-7; D gene: TRBD2; clone size: .; CDR3 DNA: TGTGCCAGCAGCCAAGAGGGGGGGGAGCAGTACTTC; CDR3 protein: CASSQEGGEQYF